These 27 T cell receptor beta chains came from one sample sequenced in a study of shared clonotypes between healthy human individuals. Method: immunoSEQ multiplex PCR; TCRdb's copy keeps in-frame clones and lacks some. The table shows about 600,000 clones, with more than 95% occurring only once. The specimen sequenced was naive CD4+ T cells sorted from blood. Described subset: CD45RA+ positively selected. All receptors derive from a woman aged 30 to 39 in good health.

The chain carries TRBV10-3 and TRBJ1-2, with D possibly matching TRBD1 (5 bases). Trimming cost V 5 bases and J 0 bases, with 10 bases left between them. Germline assignment: CDR1 ENHRY and CDR2 SYGVKD. The CDR3 contains 14 residues. CDR3 sequence reads: CAISSDSSNYGYTF. The CDR3 nucleotides read TGTGCCATCAGTTCCGACAGTTCTAACTATGGCTACACCTTC.

This chain uses TRBV6-6 with TRBJ2-1, with no clear D. The CDR3 sequence is 12 residues long. The germline V gene has CDR1 MNHNY and CDR2 SVGAGI (reference sequence). With 4 bases removed from V and 6 bases from J, the gap between germline ends came to 7 bases. Written as DNA, the CDR3 is TGTGCCAGCAGTTCCAACTCCAATGAGCAGTTCTTC. This codes for CASSSNSNEQFF.

The chain uses TRBV19 and TRBJ2-5; 14 nucleotides align to TRBD2. The last part of the DNA fits TRBJ2-7 better; the J call may be wrong. Per the germline V gene, CDR1 is LNHDA and CDR2 is SQIVND (reference sequence). This CDR3 contains 15 residues. The CDR3 sequence is CASSRGTSGSYEQYF. CDR3 coding DNA: TGTGCCAGTAGTAGGGGGACTAGCGGGAGCTACGAGCAGTACTTC.

With respect to this clone: Other nucleotide sequences from this sample produce the same CDR3. J is TRBJ2-7 and V is TRBV5-1; D uncertain. This CDR3 spans 12 amino acids. V was pared by 0 bases and J by 3 bases, with 4 bases between. Germline CDR1 is SGHRS and CDR2 is YFSETQ. The CDR3 protein is CASSLVGYEQYF. DNA for the CDR3: TGCGCCAGCAGCTTGGTTGGCTACGAGCAGTACTTC.

The chain carries TRBV11-2 and TRBJ2-5, with 7 bases aligning to TRBD1. V was pared by 1 base and J by 1 base, with 3 bases of the junction left unmatched. Germline lookup yields CDR1 SGHAT and CDR2 FQNNGV. This CDR3 has 15 amino acids. The DNA for the CDR3 is TGTGCCAGCAGCTTAGGTAACAGGGGCCAAGAGACCCAGTACTTC. It codes for CASSLGNRGQETQYF.

V is TRBV7-9 and J is TRBJ1-1, with 8 positions matching TRBD1. The CDR3 runs to 11 residues. Germline CDR1 and CDR2: SEHNR and FQNEAQ (reference sequence). V shed 5 bases, J shed 9 bases, and the junction held 2 bases outside the gene matches. The CDR3 region is CASSRDRKAFF. In nucleotides, the CDR3 is TGTGCCAGCAGCAGGGACAGGAAAGCTTTCTTT. Filled out from reference TRBV7-9 and TRBJ1-1, the complete variable domain reads DTGVSQNPRHKITKRGQNVTFRCDPISEHNRLYWYRQTLGQGPEFLTYFQNEAQLEKSRLLSDRFSAERPKGSFSTLEIQRTEQGDSAMYLCASSRDRKAFFGQGTRLTVV.

The genes are TRBV28 and TRBJ1-5, with 7 bases identical to TRBD1. This CDR3 is 15 amino acids long. Trimming at V came to 6 bases and at J to 1 base, leaving 6 bases not matched to a gene. From germline, CDR1 is MDHEN and CDR2 SYDVKM. The CDR3 sequence: CASRFLGGSNQPQHF. In DNA, the CDR3 is TGTGCCAGCAGGTTTCTAGGGGGCAGCAATCAGCCCCAGCATTTT.

This clone was observed once. This sequence joins TRBV30 and TRBJ2-3; 13 nucleotides agree with TRBD2. The CDR3 is made up of 16 amino acids. CDR1 GTSNPN and CDR2 SVGIG come from the germline V gene (reference sequence). Losses at the gene ends were 2 bases for V and 2 bases for J; bases not matched to a gene: 4. For the CDR3, the DNA is TGTGCCTGGAGTCTAGGACTAGCGGGAGCCACAGATACGCAGTATTTT. Protein sequence: CAWSLGLAGATDTQYF.

V usage is TRBV5-1 and J usage is TRBJ2-2; 13 bases are a match to TRBD2. J lost 4 bases, V lost 5 bases, and 5 bases had no gene match. Germline V lookup: CDR1 SGHRS, CDR2 YFSETQ. The CDR3 spans 16 residues. CDR3 in amino acids: CASSPGLAGATGELFF. The CDR3 nucleotides read TGCGCCAGCAGTCCTGGACTAGCGGGAGCCACCGGGGAGCTGTTTTTT.

This rearrangement joins TRBV10-3 to TRBJ2-1, with 7 bases that match TRBD1. CDR3 length: 14 amino acids. J was trimmed by 2 bases and V by 11 bases; bases with no gene match: 9. Germline V gives CDR1 ENHRY, CDR2 SYGVKD. CDR3 in amino acids: CAAKPGTAYNEQFF. For the CDR3, the DNA is TGTGCCGCCAAGCCAGGGACAGCCTACAATGAGCAGTTCTTC.

This chain joins TRBV5-1 and TRBJ2-7; D unclear. Trimming cost V 0 bases and J 2 bases, with 12 bases left between them. Germline V gene data show CDR1 as SGHRS and CDR2 as YFSETQ. This CDR3 is built from 15 residues. The DNA of the CDR3 is TGCGCCAGCAGCTTGGGAGCTGGAATTGCCTACGAGCAGTACTTC. Amino acid sequence: CASSLGAGIAYEQYF.

The gene calls are TRBV5-1 and TRBJ2-3; TRBD2 agrees at 8 bases. Germline CDR1 SGHRS, CDR2 YFSETQ. This CDR3 spans 15 amino acids. J lost 3 bases, V lost 2 bases, and 5 bases had no gene match. The CDR3 nucleotides read TGCGCCAGCAGCTTTACCGGGAGGGCGACAGATACGCAGTATTTT. Translation gives CASSFTGRATDTQYF.

As to this clone: Germline is not matched at one junction end, which may reflect a read error. The chain has TRBV9 and TRBJ2-6; D is perhaps TRBD1 or TRBD2 (6 bases each). From germline, CDR1 is SGDLS and CDR2 YYNGEE. This CDR3 region has 16 residues. CDR3 bases: TGTGCCAGCAGCGTAGTGGGGGGCTCTAGGGCCAACGTCCTGACTTTC. Protein: CASSVVGGSRANVLTF.

V and J are TRBV6-6 and TRBJ2-7; TRBD2 is a possible D gene (6 bases). Trimming pared 4 bases from V and 3 bases from J, leaving 10 bases between. This CDR3 region has 13 residues. In germline, CDR1 is MNHNY, CDR2 SVGAGI (reference sequence). CDR3 region: CASSLDGSYEQYF. The CDR3 nucleotides are TGTGCCAGCAGTTTGGACGGGAGCTACGAGCAGTACTTC.

The chain employs TRBV30 and TRBJ2-7; TRBD2 aligns across 9 bases. V trimming: 1 base; J trimming: 4 bases; junction bases outside the gene matches: 11. The CDR3 extends over 16 amino acids. Germline lookup yields CDR1 GTSNPN and CDR2 SVGIG (reference sequence). The CDR3: CAWSESAGGLRYEQYF. The CDR3 nucleotides read TGTGCCTGGAGTGAATCGGCGGGAGGGCTAAGGTACGAGCAGTACTTC.

The chain joins TRBV7-6 to TRBJ2-2; D is undetermined. The CDR3 consists of 14 residues. Germline V CDR1 and CDR2: SGHVS, FNYEAQ. V lost 5 bases, J lost 1 base, and 8 bases lay in between. CDR3 amino acids: CASSVDKNTGELFF. The DNA of the CDR3 is TGTGCCAGCAGCGTTGACAAGAACACCGGGGAGCTGTTTTTT.

The chain combines TRBV28 with TRBJ2-7; either TRBD1 or TRBD2 may fit D (6 bases each). Germline CDR1 MDHEN, CDR2 SYDVKM. The V end was cut by 3 bases, the J end by 2 bases, with 17 bases between. The CDR3 runs 16 residues. CDR3 region: CASSFPRGRETYEQYF. The CDR3 DNA follows: TGTGCCAGCAGTTTCCCCCGGGGGCGGGAAACCTACGAGCAGTACTTC.

This chain uses TRBV28 with TRBJ2-2; D gene unclear. This CDR3 contains 14 residues. From germline, CDR1 is MDHEN and CDR2 SYDVKM. Trimming pared 6 bases from V and 5 bases from J, leaving 13 bases between. CDR3 sequence: CASSSGGLTGELFF. The CDR3 nucleotides read TGTGCCAGCAGCTCGGGTGGGCTAACCGGGGAGCTGTTTTTT.

The chain joins TRBV28 to TRBJ2-5, with TRBD1 matching over 12 bases. The closer fit of TRBJ2-7 to the DNA end suggests the J call may be wrong. In germline, CDR1 is MDHEN, CDR2 SYDVKM. This CDR3 is 17 amino acids long. As DNA, the CDR3 is TGTGCCAGCAGTTTCGGGGACAGGGGGCCCACGACGGACGAGCAGTACTTC. Its translation is CASSFGDRGPTTDEQYF.

This clone was recorded once. The genes are TRBV7-9 and TRBJ1-2, with D hard to call. The length of the CDR3 is 13 residues. CDR1 is SEHNR, CDR2 FQNEAQ, per germline (reference sequence). V lost 1 base and J 6 bases, leaving 9 bases between the germline ends. CDR3 in DNA: TGTGCCAGCAGCTTAGACAGACTAGATGGCTACACCTTC. It translates to CASSLDRLDGYTF.

The chain has TRBV10-3 and TRBJ1-2; D gene ambiguous. Trimming left V 5 bases short and J 0 bases short, with 25 bases between. The CDR3 runs to 19 residues. Germline V gives CDR1 ENHRY, CDR2 SYGVKD. CDR3 residues: CAISPLPTVPRQTNYGYTF. DNA for the CDR3: TGTGCCATCAGTCCCTTGCCCACAGTCCCCAGACAAACTAACTATGGCTACACCTTC.

The chain is built from TRBV5-4 and TRBJ2-5; D uncertain. Trimming removed 1 base from V and 2 bases from J, with 6 bases in between. Germline CDR1 SGHNT, CDR2 YYREEE (reference sequence). The CDR3 is made up of 13 amino acids. The CDR3 sequence is CASSLIGQETQYF. The CDR3 DNA reads TGTGCCAGCAGCTTGATTGGGCAAGAGACCCAGTACTTC.

The chain is built from TRBV28 and TRBJ1-2, with TRBD1 identical over 7 bases. J was trimmed by 3 bases and V by 5 bases; bases with no gene match: 12. The CDR3 extends over 16 amino acids. Germline V gene data show CDR1 as MDHEN and CDR2 as SYDVKM. The CDR3 protein is CASSSFEGRGHYGYTF. The CDR3 DNA sequence: TGTGCCAGCAGTAGTTTCGAGGGTAGGGGGCACTATGGCTACACCTTC.

The rearrangement joins TRBV11-2 to TRBJ2-2; the D gene could be TRBD1 or TRBD2 (5 bases each). CDR1 SGHAT and CDR2 FQNNGV come from the germline V gene. V was trimmed by 5 bases and J by 0 bases, leaving 10 bases between them. This CDR3 comprises 15 residues. The CDR3 is CASSNPGPNTGELFF. CDR3 coding DNA: TGTGCCAGCAGCAACCCGGGACCGAACACCGGGGAGCTGTTTTTT.

The V gene is TRBV28, the J gene TRBJ1-3; D might be TRBD1 (5 bases). The CDR3 is made up of 13 amino acids. Germline values: CDR1 MDHEN, CDR2 SYDVKM. The V and J ends lost 5 bases and 9 bases respectively, with 14 bases between them. CDR3 in DNA: TGTGCCAGCAGTGGGACGCTCAGGAGCACCATATATTTT. Protein product: CASSGTLRSTIYF.

The V and J genes are TRBV9 and TRBJ2-7, with 8 bases fitting TRBD1. This CDR3 is 14 amino acids long. Germline V gene data show CDR1 as SGDLS and CDR2 as YYNGEE. The V segment lost 4 bases and the J segment 2 bases; nucleotides outside the gene matches: 5. As DNA, the CDR3 is TGTGCCAGCAGCCCCGGGACAGGAGCCTACGAGCAGTACTTC. Amino acids: CASSPGTGAYEQYF.

This sequence joins TRBV7-9 and TRBJ2-1; D unclear. This CDR3 has 15 amino acids. V was shortened by 2 bases and J by 4 bases, with 12 bases between the two germline ends. Germline CDR1 SEHNR, CDR2 FQNEAQ (reference sequence). The CDR3 here is CASSLTASFYNEQFF. CDR3 coding DNA: TGTGCCAGCAGCTTAACAGCCTCGTTTTACAATGAGCAGTTCTTC.